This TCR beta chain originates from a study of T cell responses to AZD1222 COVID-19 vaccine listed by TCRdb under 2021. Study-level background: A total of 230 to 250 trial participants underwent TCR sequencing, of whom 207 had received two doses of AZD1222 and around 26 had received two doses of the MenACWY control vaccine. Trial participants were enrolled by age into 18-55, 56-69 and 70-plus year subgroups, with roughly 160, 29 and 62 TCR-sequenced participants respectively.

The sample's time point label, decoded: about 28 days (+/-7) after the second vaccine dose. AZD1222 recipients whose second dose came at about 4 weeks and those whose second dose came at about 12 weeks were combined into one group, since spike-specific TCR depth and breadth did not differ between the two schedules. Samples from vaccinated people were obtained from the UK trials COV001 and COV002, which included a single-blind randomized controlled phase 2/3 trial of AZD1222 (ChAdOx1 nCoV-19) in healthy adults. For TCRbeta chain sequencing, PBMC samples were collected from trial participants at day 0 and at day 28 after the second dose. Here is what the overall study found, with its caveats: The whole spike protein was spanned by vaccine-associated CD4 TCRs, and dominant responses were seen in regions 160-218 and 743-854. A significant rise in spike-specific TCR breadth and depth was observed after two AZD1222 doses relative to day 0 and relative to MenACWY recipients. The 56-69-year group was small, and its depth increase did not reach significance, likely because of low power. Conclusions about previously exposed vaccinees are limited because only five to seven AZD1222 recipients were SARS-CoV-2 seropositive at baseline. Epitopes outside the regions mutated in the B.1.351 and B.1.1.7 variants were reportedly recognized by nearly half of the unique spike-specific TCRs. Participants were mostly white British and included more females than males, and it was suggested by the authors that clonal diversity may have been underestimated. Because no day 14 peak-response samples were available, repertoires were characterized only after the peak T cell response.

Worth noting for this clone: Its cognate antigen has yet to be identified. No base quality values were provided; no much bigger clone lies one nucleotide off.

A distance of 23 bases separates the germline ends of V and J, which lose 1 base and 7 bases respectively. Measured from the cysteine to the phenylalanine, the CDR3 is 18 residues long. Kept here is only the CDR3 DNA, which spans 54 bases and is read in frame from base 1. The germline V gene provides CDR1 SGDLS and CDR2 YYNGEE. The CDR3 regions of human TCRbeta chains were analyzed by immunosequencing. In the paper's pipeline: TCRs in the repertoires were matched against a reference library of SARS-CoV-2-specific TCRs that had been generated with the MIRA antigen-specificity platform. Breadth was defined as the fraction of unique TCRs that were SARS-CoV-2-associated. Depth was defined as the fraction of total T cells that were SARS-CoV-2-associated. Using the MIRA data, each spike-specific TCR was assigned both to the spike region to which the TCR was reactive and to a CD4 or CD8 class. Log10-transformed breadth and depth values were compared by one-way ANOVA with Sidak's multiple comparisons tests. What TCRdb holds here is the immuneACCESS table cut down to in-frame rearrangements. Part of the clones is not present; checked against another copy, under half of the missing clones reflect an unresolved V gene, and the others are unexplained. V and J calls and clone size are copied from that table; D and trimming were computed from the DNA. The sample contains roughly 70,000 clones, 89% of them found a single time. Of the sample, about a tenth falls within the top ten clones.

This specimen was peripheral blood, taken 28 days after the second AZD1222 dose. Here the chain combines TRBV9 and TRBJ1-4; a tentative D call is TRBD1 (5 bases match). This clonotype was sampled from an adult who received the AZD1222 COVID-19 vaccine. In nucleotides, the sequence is TGTGCCAGCAGCGTATCCCCCCGCCGGGAGACAGCGGGTGAAAAACTGTTTTTT. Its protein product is CASSVSPRRETAGEKLFF. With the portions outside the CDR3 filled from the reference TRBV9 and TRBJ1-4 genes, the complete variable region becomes DSGVTQTPKHLITATGQRVTLRCSPRSGDLSVYWYQQSLDQGLQFLIQYYNGEERAKGNILERFSAQQFPDLHSELNLSSLELGDSALYFCASSVSPRRETAGEKLFFGSGTQLSVL.